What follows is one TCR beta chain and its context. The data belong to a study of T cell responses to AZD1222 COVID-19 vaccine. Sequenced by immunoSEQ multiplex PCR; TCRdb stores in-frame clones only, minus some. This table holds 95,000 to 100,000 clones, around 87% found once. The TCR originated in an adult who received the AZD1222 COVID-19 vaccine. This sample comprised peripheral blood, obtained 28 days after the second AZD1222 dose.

Here the CDR3 DNA reads TGTGCCAGCAGCTCCGGGGCAGGGACTGCCTATGGCTACACCTTC. Protein product: CASSSGAGTAYGYTF. The V and J genes are TRBV6-5 and TRBJ1-2, with a weak D call TRBD1 (5 bases). This CDR3 is 15 amino acids long. CDR1 MNHEY and CDR2 SVGAGI come from the germline V gene. V was trimmed by 6 bases and J by 4 bases, leaving 18 bases between them.